A selection of T cell receptor beta chains follows, all from one sample in a study of blood T cell repertoires in COVID-19. Produced via immunoSEQ multiplex PCR; TCRdb's table is partial and in-frame only. The sample lists 300,000 or so clones, more than 90% occurring once. The specimen was PBMCs or T cells enriched from blood (not recorded which). The receptors come from a man aged 55 to 69 who had recovered from COVID-19. Each CDR3 is given with its conserved first and last residue. Each record gives: clone size, V gene, D gene, J gene, CDR3 DNA, CDR3 protein. The D gene is left open where the match is weak. Rows may omit the clone size; those that give it use once, few, many or a size class.

clone size: NA; V gene: TRBV7-2; D gene: TRBD1; J gene: TRBJ1-2; CDR3 DNA: TGTGCCAGCAGCTTAGGAGGCCAGGGGGCGCATTCTGGCTACACCTTC; CDR3 protein: CASSLGGQGAHSGYTF
clone size: NA; V gene: TRBV7-2; D gene: NA; J gene: TRBJ2-5; CDR3 DNA: TGTGCCAGCAGCTTAGGAGGCGTGGGGCGAGAGACCCAGTACTTC; CDR3 protein: CASSLGGVGRETQYF
clone size: NA; V gene: TRBV4-1; D gene: TRBD2; J gene: TRBJ2-2; CDR3 DNA: TGCGCCAGCAGCCAGGGACTAGCGGGGGGGCGGACCGGGGAGCTGTTTTTT; CDR3 protein: CASSQGLAGGRTGELFF
clone size: NA; V gene: TRBV6-5; D gene: NA; J gene: TRBJ2-7; CDR3 DNA: TGTGCCAGCAACCGGGCAGGGCCCTACGAGCAGTACTTC; CDR3 protein: CASNRAGPYEQYF
clone size: NA; V gene: TRBV6-2/TRBV6-3; D gene: NA; J gene: TRBJ1-2; CDR3 DNA: TGTGCCAGCAGTTACTCCACAGGGATTGGCTACACCTTC; CDR3 protein: CASSYSTGIGYTF
clone size: NA; V gene: TRBV5-1; D gene: NA; J gene: TRBJ2-7; CDR3 DNA: TGCGCCAGCAGGCCAACAGGTCTCACGTCCTACGAGCAGTACTTC; CDR3 protein: CASRPTGLTSYEQYF
clone size: NA; V gene: TRBV2; D gene: TRBD1; J gene: TRBJ1-6; CDR3 DNA: TGTGCCAGCAGAGCCGGGACAGTTAATTCACCCCTCCACTTT; CDR3 protein: CASRAGTVNSPLHF
clone size: once; V gene: TRBV6-6; D gene: NA; J gene: TRBJ2-2; CDR3 DNA: TGTGCCAGCAGTTCACGACAGGCCGGGGAGCTGTTTTTT; CDR3 protein: CASSSRQAGELFF
clone size: NA; V gene: TRBV6-4; D gene: NA; J gene: TRBJ2-2; CDR3 DNA: TGTGCCAGCAGCGGAGGGTGCGTACTTTTCACCGGGGAGCTGTTTTTT; CDR3 protein: CASSGGCVLFTGELFF
clone size: NA; V gene: TRBV19; D gene: NA; J gene: TRBJ1-4; CDR3 DNA: TGTGCCAGTAGTGCGGGGATAGGAAGCGCAACTAATGAAAAACTGTTTTTT; CDR3 protein: CASSAGIGSATNEKLFF
clone size: NA; V gene: TRBV5-8; D gene: TRBD2; J gene: TRBJ2-3; CDR3 DNA: TGTGCCAGCAGCTTGGGCACTAGCGGGGGCAGCCGTAGCACAGATACGCAGTATTTT; CDR3 protein: CASSLGTSGGSRSTDTQYF
clone size: NA; V gene: TRBV10-3; D gene: NA; J gene: TRBJ1-2; CDR3 DNA: TGTGCCATCAGTGAGTCGAACGGACTTGGCTACACCTTC; CDR3 protein: CAISESNGLGYTF
clone size: NA; V gene: TRBV25-1; D gene: TRBD1; J gene: TRBJ1-1; CDR3 DNA: TGTGCCAGCAAGGGGACAGGGGTTACTGAAGCTTTCTTT; CDR3 protein: CASKGTGVTEAFF
clone size: NA; V gene: TRBV7-2; D gene: NA; J gene: TRBJ2-2; CDR3 DNA: TGTGCCAGCAGCACTTTCAGGGACGGGGAGCTGTTTTTT; CDR3 protein: CASSTFRDGELFF
clone size: NA; V gene: TRBV19; D gene: NA; J gene: TRBJ2-2; CDR3 DNA: TGTGCCAGTAGTATCTCAGGGGGGGAGCTGTTTTTT; CDR3 protein: CASSISGGELFF
clone size: NA; V gene: TRBV27; D gene: NA; J gene: TRBJ1-4; CDR3 DNA: TGTGCCAGCAGTTTCGAGGAAGATGATCGGACAGAAGCAACTAATGAAAAACTGTTTTTT; CDR3 protein: CASSFEEDDRTEATNEKLFF
clone size: NA; V gene: TRBV27; D gene: NA; J gene: TRBJ1-4; CDR3 DNA: TGTGCCAGCAGTCCTCCGGGTCCCGCGGAAAAACTGTTTTTT; CDR3 protein: CASSPPGPAEKLFF
clone size: few; V gene: TRBV10-2; D gene: NA; J gene: TRBJ2-7; CDR3 DNA: TGCGCCAGCAGTGGACAGGAACATTCCTACGAGCAGTACTTC; CDR3 protein: CASSGQEHSYEQYF
clone size: NA; V gene: TRBV9; D gene: NA; J gene: TRBJ2-7; CDR3 DNA: TGTGCCAGCAGCGTAGGCGGGGGCACCTACGAGCAGTACTTC; CDR3 protein: CASSVGGGTYEQYF
clone size: NA; V gene: TRBV5-1; D gene: NA; J gene: TRBJ2-5; CDR3 DNA: TGCGCCAGCAGCTCAGGTTCAATTAGCGGCCAAGAGACCCAGTACTTC; CDR3 protein: CASSSGSISGQETQYF
clone size: NA; V gene: TRBV6-5; D gene: TRBD1; J gene: TRBJ1-2; CDR3 DNA: TGTGCCAGCAGTTCCGACCCGACAGGGTGGGTCCGTGGCTACACCTTC; CDR3 protein: CASSSDPTGWVRGYTF
clone size: NA; V gene: TRBV20-1; D gene: NA; J gene: TRBJ2-3; CDR3 DNA: TGCAGTGCTAGTTTACTAGCTATTGCGAGCACAGATACGCAGTATTTT; CDR3 protein: CSASLLAIASTDTQYF
clone size: NA; V gene: TRBV29-1; D gene: NA; J gene: TRBJ1-1; CDR3 DNA: TGCAGCGTTCGGAAGGGGTTGGGGGCGACTGAAGCTTTCTTT; CDR3 protein: CSVRKGLGATEAFF
clone size: NA; V gene: TRBV19; D gene: NA; J gene: TRBJ1-5; CDR3 DNA: TGTGCCAGTAGTATTAGAGGGAATCAGCCCCAGCATTTT; CDR3 protein: CASSIRGNQPQHF
clone size: once; V gene: TRBV10-3; D gene: NA; J gene: TRBJ1-6; CDR3 DNA: TGTGCCATCAGTGAGACAGCACGTAATTCACCCCTCCACTTT; CDR3 protein: CAISETARNSPLHF
clone size: few; V gene: TRBV6-5; D gene: NA; J gene: TRBJ1-6; CDR3 DNA: TGTGCCGGCCGACAGGAAACCGTTAATTCACCCCTCCACTTT; CDR3 protein: CAGRQETVNSPLHF
clone size: NA; V gene: TRBV30; D gene: TRBD1; J gene: TRBJ1-3; CDR3 DNA: TGTGCCTGGAGTCCACACTCGTCTGGACAGGTCGCTCACACCATATATTTT; CDR3 protein: CAWSPHSSGQVAHTIYF
clone size: NA; V gene: TRBV28; D gene: NA; J gene: TRBJ1-5; CDR3 DNA: TGTGCCAGCAGTTTAGTTCGGAGCAATCAGCCCCAGCATTTT; CDR3 protein: CASSLVRSNQPQHF
clone size: NA; V gene: TRBV7-8; D gene: TRBD1; J gene: TRBJ2-2; CDR3 DNA: TGTGCCAGCAGCTTAGAAGGGGGCGCCACCGGGGAGCTGTTTTTT; CDR3 protein: CASSLEGGATGELFF
clone size: NA; V gene: TRBV4-2; D gene: TRBD1; J gene: TRBJ1-4; CDR3 DNA: TGTGCCAGCAGCCAAGATGGGACAGGGGATCAGGAAAAACTGTTTTTT; CDR3 protein: CASSQDGTGDQEKLFF
clone size: NA; V gene: TRBV7-9; D gene: TRBD1; J gene: TRBJ1-3; CDR3 DNA: TGTGCCAGCAGCTTACCCGGGACAGGGGTAGGAAACACCATATATTTT; CDR3 protein: CASSLPGTGVGNTIYF
clone size: NA; V gene: TRBV19; D gene: NA; J gene: TRBJ1-2; CDR3 DNA: TGTGCCAGTAGTATTGCGGGTTTCGGCTATGGCTACACCTTC; CDR3 protein: CASSIAGFGYGYTF
clone size: NA; V gene: TRBV9; D gene: TRBD1; J gene: TRBJ2-7; CDR3 DNA: TGTGCCAGCAGCGTAGCGGGGGGGACAGGGGCCTACGAGCAGTACTTC; CDR3 protein: CASSVAGGTGAYEQYF
clone size: NA; V gene: TRBV4-1; D gene: NA; J gene: TRBJ1-5; CDR3 DNA: TGCGCCAGCAGAAGGACGGGAAGGAGCAATCAGCCCCAGCATTTT; CDR3 protein: CASRRTGRSNQPQHF
clone size: NA; V gene: TRBV11-1; D gene: TRBD1; J gene: TRBJ2-1; CDR3 DNA: TGTGCCAGCAGCTCCTCCGACAGGGACAATGAGCAGTTCTTC; CDR3 protein: CASSSSDRDNEQFF
clone size: NA; V gene: TRBV5-1; D gene: NA; J gene: TRBJ1-6; CDR3 DNA: TGCGCCAGCAGCTCGCTAGAGAATTCACCCCTCCACTTT; CDR3 protein: CASSSLENSPLHF
clone size: NA; V gene: TRBV18; D gene: NA; J gene: TRBJ1-5; CDR3 DNA: TGTGCCAGCTCACCACACAGGGATCAGCCCCAGCATTTT; CDR3 protein: CASSPHRDQPQHF
clone size: NA; V gene: TRBV7-6; D gene: NA; J gene: TRBJ2-5; CDR3 DNA: TGTGCCAGCAGCCACAACCCCCTGGGCGAGACCCAGTACTTC; CDR3 protein: CASSHNPLGETQYF
clone size: NA; V gene: TRBV6-5; D gene: TRBD2; J gene: TRBJ2-5; CDR3 DNA: TGTGCCAGCAGTTACTCCAGCGGGGGGGTGGAGACCCAGTACTTC; CDR3 protein: CASSYSSGGVETQYF
clone size: NA; V gene: TRBV20-1; D gene: NA; J gene: TRBJ1-2; CDR3 DNA: TGCAGTGCCGGGGATAGTAGCGGCTACACCTTC; CDR3 protein: CSAGDSSGYTF
clone size: NA; V gene: TRBV27; D gene: NA; J gene: TRBJ2-5; CDR3 DNA: TGTGCCAGCACTGGGCGGGATTATCGGGAGACCCAGTACTTC; CDR3 protein: CASTGRDYRETQYF
clone size: NA; V gene: TRBV4-2; D gene: TRBD1; J gene: TRBJ1-5; CDR3 DNA: TGTGCCAGCAGCCAAGCGAGGGACAGGGATCAGCCCCAGCATTTT; CDR3 protein: CASSQARDRDQPQHF
clone size: NA; V gene: TRBV7-9; D gene: TRBD1; J gene: TRBJ2-7; CDR3 DNA: TGTGCCAGCAGCCTAGGGACAGGGGACGCCTACGAGCAGTACTTC; CDR3 protein: CASSLGTGDAYEQYF
clone size: NA; V gene: TRBV7-9; D gene: NA; J gene: TRBJ1-2; CDR3 DNA: TGTGCCAGCAGCCGACAGCTAAGATCGTATGGCTACACCTTC; CDR3 protein: CASSRQLRSYGYTF
clone size: NA; V gene: TRBV30; D gene: NA; J gene: TRBJ1-6; CDR3 DNA: TGTGCCTGGAGTGGTGAGGGATCACCCCTCCACTTT; CDR3 protein: CAWSGEGSPLHF
clone size: NA; V gene: TRBV5-8; D gene: TRBD2; J gene: TRBJ2-4; CDR3 DNA: TGTGCCAGCAGCTTTCCAGCGGGGTCCAAAAACATTCAGTACTTC; CDR3 protein: CASSFPAGSKNIQYF
clone size: NA; V gene: TRBV30; D gene: NA; J gene: TRBJ2-3; CDR3 DNA: TGTGCCTGGAGTGTCAAGACATCGCCCTTTTTGGATACGCAGTATTTT; CDR3 protein: CAWSVKTSPFLDTQYF
clone size: NA; V gene: TRBV10-3; D gene: TRBD1; J gene: TRBJ1-2; CDR3 DNA: TGTGCCATCAGTGAGTCGACAGGGGGAACGCGTCGAGGCTACACCTTC; CDR3 protein: CAISESTGGTRRGYTF
clone size: NA; V gene: TRBV4-2; D gene: NA; J gene: TRBJ2-5; CDR3 DNA: TGTGCCAGCAGCCAAGAGTTCGGGGGCCCGGGGGGAGAGACCCAGTACTTC; CDR3 protein: CASSQEFGGPGGETQYF